Following are 8 T cell receptor beta chains from one sample sequenced in a study of identical twins (dated by TCRdb to between 2015 and 2016). The protocol used for the library was 5' RACE. The instrument was an Illumina HiSeq 2000. Using fastp at Q25 and MiXCR, TCRdb reprocessed the public reads and kept productive beta chains. When rows share a CDR3 protein, they turn into one entry using the most common DNA and genes. This sample lists fewer than 800,000 distinct CDR3 sequences; just over 7% were detected once. The ten largest clonotypes hold less than 2% of the sample. These data also formed part of another study, on yellow fever vaccine responses in identical twins.

Sequencing was done on a sample of PBMCs. The receptors derive from a woman in her late teens or twenties in good health.

This clonotype came up a few times. The chain carries TRBV24-1 and TRBJ1-1; D uncertain. CDR3 length: 12 amino acids. The V and J ends lost 5 bases and 7 bases respectively, with 10 bases between them. The V gene's germline CDR1 is KGHDR and CDR2 SFDVKD. The CDR3 here is CATSGNGREAFF. CDR3 nucleotide sequence: TGTGCCACCAGTGGGAACGGGCGTGAAGCTTTCTTT.

The J gene is TRBJ2-7, the V gene TRBV5-1; D might be TRBD1 or TRBD2, each matching 6 bases. Germline V gene lookup returns CDR1 SGHRS and CDR2 YFSETQ. The CDR3 contains 15 residues. The V end lost 4 bases, the J end lost 3 bases, and 17 bases lay between the germline ends. CDR3 in amino acids: CASSPGGQVVYEQYF. The CDR3 DNA is TGCGCCAGCAGCCCCGGGGGACAAGTCGTCTACGAGCAGTACTTC.

This clonotype was counted between two and nine times. The V gene is TRBV18, the J gene TRBJ2-3; possible D gene TRBD1, 6 bases. The CDR3 is 13 residues long. V lost 3 bases and J 4 bases, leaving 8 bases between the germline ends. Germline loops: CDR1 KGHSH, CDR2 LQKENI. The CDR3 DNA is TGTGCCAGCTCACCGTACAGGGCAGATACGCAGTATTTT. Translating it yields CASSPYRADTQYF.

This clonotype turned up a few times. The V call is TRBV7-9, the J call TRBJ2-7; no clear D gene. This CDR3 spans 13 amino acids. CDR1 is SEHNR, CDR2 FQNEAQ, per germline (reference sequence). Trimming took off 7 bases at V and 3 bases at J, with 13 bases between the two ends. The CDR3 coding sequence is TGTGCCAGCACCCTGGCAGAAATCTACGAGCAGTACGTC. Its translation is CASTLAEIYEQYV.

The rearrangement joins TRBV12-3 or TRBV12-4 to TRBJ2-1, with D unresolved. The CDR3 loop spans 17 amino acids. V was pared by 6 bases and J by 5 bases, with 23 bases between. CDR3 in DNA: TGTGCCAGCAGGCAACCCTTCTCCAGGACCCCGGACAATGAGCAGTTCTTC. It specifies CASRQPFSRTPDNEQFF.

This clonotype was counted ten times or more. This chain connects TRBV7-9 to TRBJ2-3, with no clear D. Germline loops: CDR1 SEHNR, CDR2 FQNEAQ (reference sequence). CDR3 length: 12 amino acids. V was pared by 5 bases and J by 10 bases, with 13 bases between. In DNA, the CDR3 is TGTGCCAGCAGCAACCCGGACGAGGCGCAGTATTTT. Amino acids: CASSNPDEAQYF.

V is TRBV7-6 and J is TRBJ1-1; D remains unclear. This CDR3 comprises 14 residues. Between the trimmed V and J ends, which lost 5 bases and 7 bases, there was a span of 17 bases. The germline V gene has CDR1 SGHVS and CDR2 FNYEAQ. The CDR3 sequence is CASSRFGSTDEAFF. CDR3 nucleotide sequence: TGTGCCAGCAGCCGATTTGGTTCCACAGATGAAGCTTTCTTT.

The rearrangement links TRBV12-3 or TRBV12-4 to TRBJ2-2; TRBD2 matches 12 bases. The V and J ends lost 2 bases and 6 bases, in that order; junction bases with no gene match: 13. CDR3 length: 19 amino acids. The CDR3 DNA sequence: TGTGCCAGCAGTTTATCGACTAGCGGGAGTCAAAAGGGAGCCGGGGAGCTGTTTTTT. This encodes CASSLSTSGSQKGAGELFF.